This TCR beta chain was captured by sequencing in a study of cytotoxic CD8 clonotypes in ibrutinib-treated CLL. TCRdb keeps only in-frame clones here, not all; method: immunoSEQ multiplex PCR. In the table there are some 200,000 clones, 70% to 75% of which are singletons. This CDR3 spans 15 amino acids. Looked up from germline, CDR1 is SGHNT and CDR2 is YENEEA. V lost 4 bases to trimming and J lost 0 bases, with 9 bases between them. The sequencing here drew on PBMCs, taken after 12 months of ibrutinib treatment. This sequence was found in a human donor with chronic lymphocytic leukemia. J is TRBJ2-2 and V is TRBV11-3; D call uncertain. CDR3 sequence: CASSSHNANTGELFF. CDR3 nucleotide sequence: TGTGCCAGCAGCTCTCATAACGCGAACACCGGGGAGCTGTTTTTT.